This TCR beta chain originates from a study of blood T cell repertoires in COVID-19. About the research overall: Samples of COVID-19 (acute and convalescent) were obtained from the United States, Italy and Spain. Sample material is recorded as cDNA or gDNA derived from T cells, B-cell-depleted T cells, or PBMCs.

The CDR3 length is 14 residues. Looked up from germline, CDR1 is SGHNT and CDR2 is YENEEA. With 8 bases clipped from V and 6 bases from J, the junction kept 5 bases outside the gene matches. Original processing notes: Estimation of nucleated cell counts was performed using reference gene primer amplification. The table came from immunoSEQ multiplex PCR; TCRdb's copy has only in-frame clones and leaves some out. That table gives V, J and clone size, and the DNA gave D and trimming. Of 150,000 to 190,000 clones listed, around 89% were seen once; the top ten hold about 15%. Specimen: peripheral blood. This rearrangement joins TRBV11-3 to TRBJ2-2, with TRBD1 matching 11 bases. The source of this sequence is a woman aged 40 to 50 with acute or convalescent COVID-19. The DNA of the CDR3 is TGTGCCAGCGGGGACAGGGGGGCGGCCGGGGAGCTGTTTTTT. It translates to CASGDRGAAGELFF.